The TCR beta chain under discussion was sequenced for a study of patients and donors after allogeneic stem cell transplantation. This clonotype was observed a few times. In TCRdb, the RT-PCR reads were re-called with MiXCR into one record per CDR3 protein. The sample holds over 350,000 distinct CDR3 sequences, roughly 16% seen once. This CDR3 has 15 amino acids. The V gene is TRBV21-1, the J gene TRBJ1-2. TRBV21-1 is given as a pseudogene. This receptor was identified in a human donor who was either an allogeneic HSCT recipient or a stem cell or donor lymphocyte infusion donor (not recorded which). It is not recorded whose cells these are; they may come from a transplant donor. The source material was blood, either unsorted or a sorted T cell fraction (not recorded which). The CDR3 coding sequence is TGTGCCAGCAGCAAAGGACCGTCCATGAACTATGGCTACACCTTC. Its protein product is CASSKGPSMNYGYTF.